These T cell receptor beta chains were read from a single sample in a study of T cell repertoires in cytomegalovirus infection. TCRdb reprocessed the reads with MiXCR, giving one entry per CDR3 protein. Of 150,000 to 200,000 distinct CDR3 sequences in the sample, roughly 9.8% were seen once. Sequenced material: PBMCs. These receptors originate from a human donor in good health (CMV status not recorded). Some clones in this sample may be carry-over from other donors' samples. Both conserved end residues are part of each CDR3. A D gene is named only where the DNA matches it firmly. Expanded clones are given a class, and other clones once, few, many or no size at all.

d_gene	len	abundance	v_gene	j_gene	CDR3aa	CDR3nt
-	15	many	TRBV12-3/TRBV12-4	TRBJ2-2	CASSFFAENTGELFF	TGTGCCAGCAGTTTTTTTGCGGAGAACACCGGGGAGCTGTTTTTT
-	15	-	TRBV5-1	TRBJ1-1	CASSLVEGRNTEAFF	TGCGCCAGCAGCTTGGTTGAGGGAAGAAACACTGAAGCTTTCTTT
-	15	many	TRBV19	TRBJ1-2	CASSMGLSRDYGYTF	TGTGCCAGTAGTATGGGCCTTTCCAGGGACTATGGCTACACCTTC
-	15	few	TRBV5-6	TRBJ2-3	CASSFSGGGTDTQYF	TGTGCCAGCAGCTTTTCCGGGGGTGGAACAGATACGCAGTATTTT
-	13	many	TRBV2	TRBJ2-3	CASSSIFTDTQYF	TGTGCCAGCAGCTCGATTTTCACAGATACGCAGTATTTT
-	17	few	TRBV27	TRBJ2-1	CASPVRGGARSYNEQFF	TGTGCCAGTCCCGTTAGGGGGGGGGCTCGCTCCTACAATGAGCAGTTCTTC
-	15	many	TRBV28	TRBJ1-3	CASEDGLSSGNTIYF	TGTGCCAGCGAGGACGGTCTCAGCTCTGGAAACACCATATATTTT
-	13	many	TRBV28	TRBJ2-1	CASTRGGDDEQFF	TGTGCCAGCACCCGTGGGGGAGACGATGAGCAGTTCTTC
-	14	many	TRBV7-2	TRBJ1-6	CASQGQGNNSPLHF	TGTGCCAGCCAAGGCCAGGGGAACAATTCACCCCTCCACTTT
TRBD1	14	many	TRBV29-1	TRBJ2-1	CSVLGQGSYNEQFF	TGCAGCGTTCTCGGACAGGGTTCCTACAATGAGCAGTTCTTC
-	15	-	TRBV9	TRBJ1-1	CASSGRAGRGSEAFF	TGTGCCAGCAGCGGACGGGCCGGACGAGGGTCTGAAGCTTTCTTT
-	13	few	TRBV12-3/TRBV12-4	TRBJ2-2	CASSLKASGELFF	TGTGCCAGCAGTTTAAAAGCGTCCGGGGAGCTGTTTTTT
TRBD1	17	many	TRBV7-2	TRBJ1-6	CASSLFVRGLGNSPLHF	TGTGCCAGCAGCTTATTCGTCAGGGGGCTAGGAAATTCACCCCTCCACTTT
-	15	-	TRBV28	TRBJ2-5	CASSRSGGTGETQYF	TGTGCCAGCAGTCGAAGCGGGGGGACAGGAGAGACCCAGTACTTC
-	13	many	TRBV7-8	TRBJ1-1	CASSFGGNTEAFF	TGTGCCAGCAGCTTCGGGGGCAACACTGAAGCTTTCTTT
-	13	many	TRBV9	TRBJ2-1	CASSVTSFDEQFF	TGTGCCAGCAGCGTAACTAGTTTCGATGAGCAGTTCTTC
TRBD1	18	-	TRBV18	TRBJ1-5	CASSPLDHAGTGYQPQHF	TGTGCCAGCTCACCCCTAGATCACGCCGGGACAGGATATCAGCCCCAGCATTTT
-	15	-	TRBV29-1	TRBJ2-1	CSVGLPITANNEQFF	TGCAGCGTCGGGCTACCAATTACAGCTAACAATGAGCAGTTCTTC
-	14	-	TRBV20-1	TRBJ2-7	CSAEGPDGPYEQYF	TGCAGTGCCGAGGGACCGGATGGACCCTACGAGCAGTACTTC
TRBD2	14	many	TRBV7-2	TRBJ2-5	CASSMRGGGETQYF	TGTGCCAGCAGCATGCGGGGGGGAGGTGAGACCCAGTACTTC
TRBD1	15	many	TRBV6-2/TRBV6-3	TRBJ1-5	CASSPGQHSNQPQHF	TGTGCCAGCAGTCCGGGACAGCATAGCAATCAGCCCCAGCATTTT
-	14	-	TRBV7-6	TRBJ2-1	CASSLLGRNNEQFF	TGTGCCAGCAGCTTACTAGGGAGGAACAATGAGCAGTTCTTC